The T cell receptor (beta chain) described here comes from a study of cytomegalovirus exposure and HLA in healthy donors. Overall study results and limits: A cluster of highly shared sequence variants was likely a sequencing artifact.

The PCR made use of 60 Vbeta and 13 Jbeta primers. The authors' processing: An analysis that came later counted some 81 million unique TCR beta chains, 9 million to 12 million shared. Some clones are missing from TCRdb's copy, which holds only in-frame ones; the method was immunoSEQ multiplex PCR. For V, J and clone size, that table is used; D and trimming come from the DNA. The data contain over 25,000 clones, about 70% of them singletons. Notes on this clone: The target antigen is unknown.

Sequencing was carried out using PBMCs. This TCR came from a woman in her forties or fifties in good health and CMV-seronegative.

The CDR3 reads CATSSEVGSYEQYF. As DNA, the CDR3 is TGTGCCACCTCTTCGGAGGTTGGGTCGTACGAGCAGTACTTC. The V call is TRBV15, the J call TRBJ2-7, with TRBD2 as a possible D gene (5 bases). V was trimmed by 8 bases and J by 4 bases, leaving 18 bases between them. The germline V gene encodes CDR1 LNHNV and CDR2 YYDKDF (reference sequence). The CDR3 runs 14 residues.